This TCR beta chain was retrieved from a study of blood T cell repertoires in COVID-19. Looked up from germline, CDR1 is LGHDT and CDR2 is YNNKEL (reference sequence). The CDR3 is 16 residues long. J was trimmed by 4 bases and V by 3 bases; bases with no gene match: 7. As handled by the study authors: From reference gene primer amplification, estimates of nucleated cell counts were derived. Only in-frame clones appear in the TCRdb table, and some are missing; sequencing was by immunoSEQ multiplex PCR. V, J and clone size derive from that table, while D and trimming were established from the DNA sequence. The sample has 450,000 to 500,000 clones; around 85% are singletons.

The specimen was peripheral blood. The receptor was derived from a human donor in a cohort sampled during active COVID-19. The chain has TRBV3-1 (or the pseudogene TRBV3-2) and TRBJ1-3; 9 bases align to TRBD1. The CDR3, as DNA: TGTGCCAGCAGCCAGACCGGGACAGGGTTGGGAAACACCATATATTTT. This codes for CASSQTGTGLGNTIYF.